This T cell receptor beta chain was captured by sequencing in a study of T cell repertoires in cytomegalovirus infection. Points from the study as a whole: There were carriers of CMV plus the relevant HLA, and cumulative public TCR beta family frequency identified them.

TCRdb re-derived calls from the reads in MiXCR, one entry per CDR3 protein. Altogether under 250,000 distinct CDR3 sequences are present, around 6.2% being singletons, with the ten largest covering roughly 6%. The CDR3 length is 16 residues. Trimming cost V 5 bases and J 0 bases, with 14 bases left between them. CDR1 is MDHEN, CDR2 SYDVKM, per germline. On this clonotype: As yet, its antigen is unknown.

Sequences were obtained from PBMCs. The TCR sequence derives from a human donor in good health (CMV status not recorded). Some clones in this sample may be carry-over from other donors' samples. The J gene is TRBJ1-5, the V gene TRBV28; no definite D call. The CDR3 DNA reads as TGTGCCAGCAGTCTAGCTCAAGGATATAGCAATCAGCCCCAGCATTTT. It specifies CASSLAQGYSNQPQHF.